This T cell receptor beta chain is from a study of T cells in Graves' hyperthyroidism and ophthalmopathy. Researchers took RNA transcripts and amplified the TCR beta CDR3 regions from them. TCR CDR3 underwent first-round RT-PCR with the HTBI primer set. TCRdb reprocessed the multiplex PCR reads via MiXCR and lists one record per CDR3 protein. The data hold under 350,000 distinct CDR3 sequences, with approximately 15% observed a single time. A NOSPECS grade of at least 4, a Clinical Activity Score of at least 3 and duration under 3 months were recorded in ophthalmopathy patients. Findings of the study overall: Blood also held most thyroid clonotypes expanded beyond 0.001. Ophthalmopathy was separated from stable hyperthyroidism by a 13 V-J model.

The CDR3 has 15 residues. The germline V gene encodes CDR1 MGHRA and CDR2 YSYEKL. The ends were cut back, 3 bases at V and 7 bases at J, with 15 bases in the middle. There are many counts of this clonotype. Antigen unknown. Sequencing was carried out using blood. V usage is TRBV4-1 and J usage is TRBJ1-4; the D gene is possibly TRBD1 (5 bases). This clonotype originated in a woman in her sixties or seventies with Graves' ophthalmopathy. The CDR3 region is CASSQLGARGEKLFF. The CDR3 DNA reads TGCGCCAGCAGCCAGTTAGGGGCTAGAGGTGAAAAACTGTTTTTT.